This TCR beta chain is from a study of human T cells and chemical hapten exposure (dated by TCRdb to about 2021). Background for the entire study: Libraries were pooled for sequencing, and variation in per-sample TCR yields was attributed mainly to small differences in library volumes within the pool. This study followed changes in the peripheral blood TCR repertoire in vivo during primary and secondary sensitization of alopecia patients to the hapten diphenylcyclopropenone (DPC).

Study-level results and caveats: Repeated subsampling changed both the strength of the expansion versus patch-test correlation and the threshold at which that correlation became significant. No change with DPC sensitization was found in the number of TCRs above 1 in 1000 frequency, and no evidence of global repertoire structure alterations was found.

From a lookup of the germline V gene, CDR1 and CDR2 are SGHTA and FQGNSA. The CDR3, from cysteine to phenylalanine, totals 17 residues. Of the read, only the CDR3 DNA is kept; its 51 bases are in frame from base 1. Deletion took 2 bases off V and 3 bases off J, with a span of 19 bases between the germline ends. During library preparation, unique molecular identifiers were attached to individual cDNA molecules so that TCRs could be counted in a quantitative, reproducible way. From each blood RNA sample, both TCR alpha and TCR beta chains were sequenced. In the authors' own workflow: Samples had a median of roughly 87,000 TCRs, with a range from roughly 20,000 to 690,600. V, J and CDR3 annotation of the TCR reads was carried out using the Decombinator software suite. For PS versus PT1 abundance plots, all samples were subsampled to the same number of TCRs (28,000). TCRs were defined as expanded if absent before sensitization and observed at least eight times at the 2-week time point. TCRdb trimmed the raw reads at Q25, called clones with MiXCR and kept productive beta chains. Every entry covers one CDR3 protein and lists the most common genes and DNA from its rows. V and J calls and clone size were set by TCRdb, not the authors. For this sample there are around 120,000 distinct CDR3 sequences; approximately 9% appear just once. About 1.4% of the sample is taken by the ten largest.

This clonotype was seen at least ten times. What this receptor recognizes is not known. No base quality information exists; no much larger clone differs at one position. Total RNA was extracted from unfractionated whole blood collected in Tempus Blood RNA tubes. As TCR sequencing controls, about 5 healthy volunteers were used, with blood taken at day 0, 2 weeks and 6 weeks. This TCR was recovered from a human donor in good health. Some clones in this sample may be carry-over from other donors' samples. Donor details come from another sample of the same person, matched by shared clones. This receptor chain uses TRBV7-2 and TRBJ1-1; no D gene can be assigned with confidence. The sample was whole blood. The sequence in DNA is TGTGCCAGCAGCTTATTCCGTCCCATTCCAGATGACACTGAAGCTTTCTTT. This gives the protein CASSLFRPIPDDTEAFF.